The entry below gives a single T cell receptor (beta chain) sequence along with its context. Looked up from germline, CDR1 is SGHNT and CDR2 is YYREEE (reference sequence). Trimming cost V 4 bases and J 2 bases, with 10 bases left between them. The CDR3 totals 13 residues. This entry belongs to a study of technical replicates of blood from a handful of donors. The protocol was immunoSEQ multiplex PCR, while the TCRdb copy is restricted to in-frame clones and leaves out a portion. The table includes 60,000 to 65,000 clones, around 87% detected once. Sequencing input: PBMCs. The rearrangement joins TRBV5-4 to TRBJ2-7; the D gene is possibly TRBD1 (5 bases). This receptor was identified in a human donor in good health. Some clones in this sample may be carry-over from other donors' samples. DNA of the CDR3: TGTGCCAGCAGCCCCCAGGGCCCCTACGAGCAGTACTTC. This gives the protein CASSPQGPYEQYF. Full variable domain (outside the CDR3, taken from reference TRBV5-4 and TRBJ2-7): ETGVTQSPTHLIKTRGQQVTLRCSSQSGHNTVSWYQQALGQGPQFIFQYYREEENGRGNFPPRFSGLQFPNYSSELNVNALELDDSALYLCASSPQGPYEQYFGPGTRLTVT.